Reported below is one T cell receptor beta chain. No antigen is known for it. The primer mix had 60 Vbeta and 13 Jbeta primers. Produced via immunoSEQ multiplex PCR; TCRdb's table is partial and in-frame only. The sample includes about 100,000 clones, 76% of them seen just once. The data derive from a study of cytomegalovirus exposure and HLA in healthy donors. Study-wide points: The study flagged fewer than 200 TCR beta chains as cytomegalovirus-associated. Under in vitro conditions, three CMV-associated chains were confirmed as specific for CMV antigens. Immune exposure was documented only through CMV serostatus.

Healthy bone marrow donors formed the donor group. Trimming took off 7 bases at V and 4 bases at J, with 8 bases between the two ends. From germline, CDR1 is MNHNY and CDR2 SVGAGI (reference sequence). The CDR3 runs 13 residues. The TCR comes from a woman aged 45-65 years in good health and CMV-seropositive. Input material: PBMCs. The chain couples TRBV6-6 to TRBJ2-6, with D perhaps TRBD2 (5 bases). The CDR3 sequence is CASTPGGANVLTF. For the CDR3, the DNA is TGTGCCAGCACCCCGGGGGGGGCCAACGTCCTGACTTTC.